The clone carrying this TCR beta chain has at least ten counts. What it binds is unknown. The CDR3 spans 11 residues. V was trimmed by 2 bases and J by 6 bases, leaving 6 bases between them. Germline V gene lookup returns CDR1 DFQATT and CDR2 SNEGSKA (reference sequence). These data originate in a study of early T cells in non-severe SARS-CoV-2 infection. Across the whole study: Sequencing was performed on bulk RNA from unsorted whole blood, leaving chains unpaired.

Each single cDNA molecule received a unique molecular identifier. MiXCR, run by TCRdb on the 5' RACE reads, gives a single entry per CDR3 protein. The table includes over 75,000 distinct CDR3 sequences, around 13% detected once. Study-wide points: VDJdb matching, biased toward anti-spike CD8 responses, missed private and CD4 specificities.

This TCR derives from an adult who was a healthcare worker with PCR-confirmed SARS-CoV-2 infection or an uninfected control (not recorded which). Sequencing was done on a sample of whole blood. The chain couples TRBV20-1 to TRBJ2-3; D unclear. The CDR3 region is CSARPVDTQYF. The CDR3 bases are TGCAGTGCTAGACCCGTGGATACGCAGTATTTT.